This TCR beta chain appears in the sequencing data of a study of vaccination effects on CD4 cells after COVID-19. The CDR3 covers 14 residues. The V end lost 3 bases, the J end lost 1 base, and 10 bases lay between the germline ends. Germline values: CDR1 DFQATT, CDR2 SNEGSKA (reference sequence). In the case of this clone: What it binds is not known.

Method: immunoSEQ multiplex PCR; TCRdb's copy keeps in-frame clones and lacks some. The sample lists 62,000 or so clones, over 70% occurring once. Sequencing followed a ViraFEST assay step that expanded antigen-specific CD4+ T cells with viral peptide pools. A roughly ten-day culture period preceded the isolation of CD4+ T cells. No vaccinee had earlier SARS-CoV-2 infection, and nucleocapsid antibodies were negative. V usage is TRBV20-1 and J usage is TRBJ1-5, with D possibly being TRBD1 (6 bases). This clonotype was sampled from a human donor who received a COVID-19 vaccine. The sequencing here drew on CD4+ T cells from PBMCs cultured with SARS-CoV-2 spike peptides, taken before COVID-19 vaccination. The CDR3 coding sequence is TGCAGTGCTAGTAGGGGGGGGAGCAATCAGCCCCAGCATTTT. Protein sequence: CSASRGGSNQPQHF.